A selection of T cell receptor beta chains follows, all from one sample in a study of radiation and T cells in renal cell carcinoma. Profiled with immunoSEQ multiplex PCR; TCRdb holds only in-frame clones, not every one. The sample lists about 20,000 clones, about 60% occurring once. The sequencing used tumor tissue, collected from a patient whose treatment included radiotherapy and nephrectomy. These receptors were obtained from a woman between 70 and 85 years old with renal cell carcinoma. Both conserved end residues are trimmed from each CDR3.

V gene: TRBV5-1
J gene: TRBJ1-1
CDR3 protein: ASSLENSVTRAF

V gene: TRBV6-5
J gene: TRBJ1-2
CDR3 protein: ASSYSLDSNYGYT

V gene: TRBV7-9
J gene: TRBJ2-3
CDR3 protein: ASTLSQVSTDTQY

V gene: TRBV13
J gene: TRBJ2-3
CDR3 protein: ASSLRTGPLTDTQY

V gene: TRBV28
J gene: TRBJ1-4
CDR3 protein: ASSSPTGAEKLF

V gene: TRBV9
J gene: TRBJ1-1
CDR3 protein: ASSFYDRDTEAF

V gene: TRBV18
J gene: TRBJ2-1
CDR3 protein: ASSPPTGGVYNEQF

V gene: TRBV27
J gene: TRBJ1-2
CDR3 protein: ASKGPYYGYT

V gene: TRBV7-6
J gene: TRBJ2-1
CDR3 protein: ASSGGLAGGQEQF

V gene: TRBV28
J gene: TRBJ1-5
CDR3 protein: ASRGDRNQPQH

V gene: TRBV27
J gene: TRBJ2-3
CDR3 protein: ASSRGGFADTQY

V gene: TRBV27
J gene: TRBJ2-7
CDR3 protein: ASKIRGSSYEQY

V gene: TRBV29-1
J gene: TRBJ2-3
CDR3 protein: SVVIVGGTDTQY

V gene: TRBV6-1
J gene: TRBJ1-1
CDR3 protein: ASIKDEPNTEAF

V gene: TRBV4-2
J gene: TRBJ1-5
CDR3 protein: ASSQSSQVSNQPQH